This TCR beta chain derives from a study of OX40 agonist ivuxolimab in advanced cancers. Overall study context: Patients took ivuxolimab, an agonistic anti-OX40 (CD134) antibody.

Using immunoSEQ multiplex PCR, the repertoire was profiled, and TCRdb retains in-frame clones only, with some absent. The repertoire holds 9,000 to 15,000 clones, with approximately 87% as singletons. Study observations and caveats: Expanded clones were, on average, more numerous in CD8+ T cells than in CD4+.

Germline loops: CDR1 WSHSY, CDR2 SAAADI. The CDR3 sequence is 10 residues long. With 4 bases removed from V and 4 bases from J, the gap between germline ends came to 0 bases. A single count supports this clone. The antigen is unknown. This chain uses TRBV10-2 with TRBJ2-3; D gene unclear. The clonotype comes from an adult with an advanced solid tumor such as melanoma, head and neck, liver or kidney cancer. Sequenced material: CD4+ or CD8+ T cells sorted from blood, taken in a trial of the OX40 agonist ivuxolimab. This CDR3 is CASSADTQYF. In nucleotides, the CDR3 is TGCGCCAGCAGTGCAGATACGCAGTATTTT.